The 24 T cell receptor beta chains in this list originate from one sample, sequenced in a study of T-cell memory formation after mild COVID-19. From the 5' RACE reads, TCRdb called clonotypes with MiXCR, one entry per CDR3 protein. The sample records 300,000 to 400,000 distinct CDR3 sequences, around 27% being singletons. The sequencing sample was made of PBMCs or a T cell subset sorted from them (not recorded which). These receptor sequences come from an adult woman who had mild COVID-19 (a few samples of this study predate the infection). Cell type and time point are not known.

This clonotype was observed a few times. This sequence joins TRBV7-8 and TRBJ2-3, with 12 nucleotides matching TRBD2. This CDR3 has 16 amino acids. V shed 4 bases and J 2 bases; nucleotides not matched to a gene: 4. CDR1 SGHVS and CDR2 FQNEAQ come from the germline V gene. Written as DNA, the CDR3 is TGTGCCAGCAGCTCCCGACTAGCGGGGGTCACAGATACGCAGTATTTT. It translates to CASSSRLAGVTDTQYF. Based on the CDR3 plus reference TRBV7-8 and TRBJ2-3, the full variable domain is GAGVSQSPRYKVAKRGQDVALRCDPISGHVSLFWYQQALGQGPEFLTYFQNEAQLDKSGLPSDRFFAERPEGSVSTLKIQRTQQEDSAVYLCASSSRLAGVTDTQYFGPGTRLTVL.

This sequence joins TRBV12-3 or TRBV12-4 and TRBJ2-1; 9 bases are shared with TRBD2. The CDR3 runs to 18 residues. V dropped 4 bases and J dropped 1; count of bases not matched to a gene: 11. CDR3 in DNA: TGTGCCAGCAGTTCCCTGTCATTAGCGGGAGCATCCTACAATGAGCAGTTCTTC. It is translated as CASSSLSLAGASYNEQFF.

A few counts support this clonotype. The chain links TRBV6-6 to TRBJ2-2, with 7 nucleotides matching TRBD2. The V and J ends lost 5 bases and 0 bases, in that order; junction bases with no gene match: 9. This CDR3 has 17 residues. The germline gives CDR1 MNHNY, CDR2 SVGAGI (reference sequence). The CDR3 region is CASSLAELSANTGELFF. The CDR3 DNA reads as TGTGCCAGCAGTCTAGCGGAATTATCCGCGAACACCGGGGAGCTGTTTTTT.

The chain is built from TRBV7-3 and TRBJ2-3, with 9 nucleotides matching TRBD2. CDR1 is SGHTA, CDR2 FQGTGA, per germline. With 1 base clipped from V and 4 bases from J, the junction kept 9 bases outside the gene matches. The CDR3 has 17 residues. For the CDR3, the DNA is TGTGCCAGCAGCTTAAGTGGGGCGGGAGGGTTCCCAGATACGCAGTATTTT. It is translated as CASSLSGAGGFPDTQYF.

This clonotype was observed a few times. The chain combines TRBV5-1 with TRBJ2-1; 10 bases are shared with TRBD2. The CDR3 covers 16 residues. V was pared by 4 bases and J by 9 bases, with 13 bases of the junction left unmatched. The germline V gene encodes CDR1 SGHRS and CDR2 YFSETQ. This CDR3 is CASSPGGLAFGGEQFF. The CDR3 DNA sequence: TGCGCCAGCAGCCCGGGGGGACTAGCGTTTGGGGGTGAGCAGTTCTTC.

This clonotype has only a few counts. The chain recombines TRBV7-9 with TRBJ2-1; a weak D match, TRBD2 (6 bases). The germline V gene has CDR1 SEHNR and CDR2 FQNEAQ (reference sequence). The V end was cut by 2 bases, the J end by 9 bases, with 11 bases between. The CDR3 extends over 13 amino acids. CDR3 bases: TGTGCCAGCAGCTTAAGCGGGTCGTCTGAGCAGTTCTTC. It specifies CASSLSGSSEQFF.

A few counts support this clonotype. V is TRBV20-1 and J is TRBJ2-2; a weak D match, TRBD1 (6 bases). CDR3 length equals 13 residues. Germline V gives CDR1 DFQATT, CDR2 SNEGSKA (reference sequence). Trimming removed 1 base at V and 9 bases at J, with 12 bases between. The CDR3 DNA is TGCAGTGCTAGAGTCAGGGGCCCTAGGGAGCTGTTTTTT. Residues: CSARVRGPRELFF.

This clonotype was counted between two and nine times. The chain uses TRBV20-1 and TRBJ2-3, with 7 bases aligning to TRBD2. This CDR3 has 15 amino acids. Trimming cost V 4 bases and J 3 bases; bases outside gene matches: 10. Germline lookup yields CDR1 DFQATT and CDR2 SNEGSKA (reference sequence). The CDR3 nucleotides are TGCAGTGCTACCCCTGGGGGGGGGGGTACAGATACGCAGTATTTT. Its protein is CSATPGGGGTDTQYF.

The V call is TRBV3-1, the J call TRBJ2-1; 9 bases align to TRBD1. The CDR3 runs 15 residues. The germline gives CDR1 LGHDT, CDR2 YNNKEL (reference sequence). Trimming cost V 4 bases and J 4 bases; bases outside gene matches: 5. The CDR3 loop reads CASSPGGQGYNEQFF. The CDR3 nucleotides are TGTGCCAGCAGCCCAGGGGGACAGGGTTACAATGAGCAGTTCTTC.

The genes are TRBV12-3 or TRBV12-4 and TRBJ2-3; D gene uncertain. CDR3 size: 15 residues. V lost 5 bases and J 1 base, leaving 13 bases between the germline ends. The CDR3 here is CASSHRSLGTDTQYF. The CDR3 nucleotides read TGTGCCAGCAGTCACCGATCCTTGGGCACAGATACGCAGTATTTT.

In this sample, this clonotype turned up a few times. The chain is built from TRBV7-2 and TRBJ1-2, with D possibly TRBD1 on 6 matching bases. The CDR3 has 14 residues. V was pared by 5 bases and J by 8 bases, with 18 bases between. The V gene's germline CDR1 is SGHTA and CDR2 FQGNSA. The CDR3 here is CASSPLGGGFGYTF. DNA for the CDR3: TGTGCCAGCAGCCCCCTGGGAGGGGGATTCGGCTACACCTTC. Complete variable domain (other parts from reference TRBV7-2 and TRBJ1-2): GAGVSQSPSNKVTEKGKDVELRCDPISGHTALYWYRQSLGQGLEFLIYFQGNSAPDKSGLPSDRFSAERTGGSVSTLTIQRTQQEDSAVYLCASSPLGGGFGYTFGSGTRLTVV.

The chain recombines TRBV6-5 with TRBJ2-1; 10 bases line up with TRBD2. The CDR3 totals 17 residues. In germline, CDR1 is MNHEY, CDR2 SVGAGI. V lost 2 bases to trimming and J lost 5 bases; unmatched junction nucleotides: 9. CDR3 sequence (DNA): TGTGCCAGCAGTTACATCCGGCTAGCGGGAGTCCACAATGAGCAGTTCTTC. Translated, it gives CASSYIRLAGVHNEQFF.

The CDR3 DNA reads as TGCAGTGCTACCACAGGGTCCAGGGAGACCCAGTACTTC. It encodes CSATTGSRETQYF. J is TRBJ2-5 and V is TRBV20-1; tentative D call: TRBD1 (6 bases). V was pared by 4 bases and J by 5 bases, with 14 bases between. The CDR3 is 13 residues long. Germline values: CDR1 DFQATT, CDR2 SNEGSKA (reference sequence).

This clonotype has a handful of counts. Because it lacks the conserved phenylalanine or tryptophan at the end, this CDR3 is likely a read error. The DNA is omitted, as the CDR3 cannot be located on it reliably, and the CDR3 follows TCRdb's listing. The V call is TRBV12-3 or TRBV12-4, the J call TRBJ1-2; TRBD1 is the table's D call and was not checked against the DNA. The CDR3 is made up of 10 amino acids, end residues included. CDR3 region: CASSPTGDGL.

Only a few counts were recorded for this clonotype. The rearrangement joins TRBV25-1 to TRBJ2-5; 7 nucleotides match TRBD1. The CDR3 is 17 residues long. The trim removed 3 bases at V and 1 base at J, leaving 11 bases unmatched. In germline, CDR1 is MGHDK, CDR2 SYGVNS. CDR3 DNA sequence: TGTGCCAGCAGTGATGGCGCGACAGGGAGCCTCCAAGAGACCCAGTACTTC. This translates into CASSDGATGSLQETQYF.

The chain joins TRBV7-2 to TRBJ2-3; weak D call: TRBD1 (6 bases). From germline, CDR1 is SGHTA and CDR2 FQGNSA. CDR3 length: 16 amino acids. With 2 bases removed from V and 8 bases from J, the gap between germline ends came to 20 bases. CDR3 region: CASSLTSLVYRVTQYF. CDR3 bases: TGTGCCAGCAGCTTAACCAGTCTGGTCTACAGGGTTACGCAGTATTTT.

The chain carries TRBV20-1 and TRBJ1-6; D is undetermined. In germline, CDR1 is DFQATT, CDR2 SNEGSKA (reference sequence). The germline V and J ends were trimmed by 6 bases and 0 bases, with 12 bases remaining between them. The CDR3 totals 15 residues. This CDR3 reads CSAKTETSYNSPLHF. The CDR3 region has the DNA TGCAGTGCAAAGACTGAGACCTCCTATAATTCACCCCTCCACTTT.

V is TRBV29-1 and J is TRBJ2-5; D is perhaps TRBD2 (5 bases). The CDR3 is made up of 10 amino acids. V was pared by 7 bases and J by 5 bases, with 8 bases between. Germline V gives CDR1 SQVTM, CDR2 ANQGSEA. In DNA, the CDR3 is TGCAGCGCTGGGGAGGAGACCCAGTACTTC. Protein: CSAGEETQYF.

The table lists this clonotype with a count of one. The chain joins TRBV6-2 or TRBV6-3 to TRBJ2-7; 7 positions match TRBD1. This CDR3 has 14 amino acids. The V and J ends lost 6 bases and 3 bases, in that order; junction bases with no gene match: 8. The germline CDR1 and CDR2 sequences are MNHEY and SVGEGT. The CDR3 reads CASRPTGEIYEQYF. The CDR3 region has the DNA TGTGCCAGCAGACCCACAGGGGAGATCTACGAGCAGTACTTC.

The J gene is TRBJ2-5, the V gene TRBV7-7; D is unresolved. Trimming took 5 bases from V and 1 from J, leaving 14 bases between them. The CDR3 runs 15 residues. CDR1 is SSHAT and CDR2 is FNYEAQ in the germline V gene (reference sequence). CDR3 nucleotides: TGTGCCAGCAGCCGAACCATCACACCCCAAGAGACCCAGTACTTC. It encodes CASSRTITPQETQYF.

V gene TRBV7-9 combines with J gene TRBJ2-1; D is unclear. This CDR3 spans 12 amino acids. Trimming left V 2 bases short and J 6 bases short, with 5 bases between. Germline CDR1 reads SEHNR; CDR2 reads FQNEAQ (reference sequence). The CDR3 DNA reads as TGTGCCAGCAGCTTAAGCAGCAATGAGCAGTTCTTC. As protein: CASSLSSNEQFF. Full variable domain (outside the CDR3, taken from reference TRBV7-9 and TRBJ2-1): DTGVSQNPRHKITKRGQNVTFRCDPISEHNRLYWYRQTLGQGPEFLTYFQNEAQLEKSRLLSDRFSAERPKGSFSTLEIQRTEQGDSAMYLCASSLSSNEQFFGPGTRLTVL.

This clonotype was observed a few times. In nucleotides, the CDR3 is TGTGCCAGCAGCTTGGAGCGGGGAACGCAGTATTTT. Amino acid sequence: CASSLERGTQYF. The chain links TRBV5-6 to TRBJ2-3; 7 bases align to TRBD2. The CDR3 covers 12 residues. Germline trimming cut 0 bases from V and 9 bases from J; bases unmatched to any gene: 1. CDR1 and CDR2 from the germline V gene are SGHDT and YYEEEE.

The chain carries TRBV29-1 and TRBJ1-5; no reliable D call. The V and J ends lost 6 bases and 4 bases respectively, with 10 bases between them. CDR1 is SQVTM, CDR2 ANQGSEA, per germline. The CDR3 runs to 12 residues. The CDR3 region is CSVRLGNQPQHF. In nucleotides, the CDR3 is TGCAGCGTCCGTTTGGGGAATCAGCCCCAGCATTTT.

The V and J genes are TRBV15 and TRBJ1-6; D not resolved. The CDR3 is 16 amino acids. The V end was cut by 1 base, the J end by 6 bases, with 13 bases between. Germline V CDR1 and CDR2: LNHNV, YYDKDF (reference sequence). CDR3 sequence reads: CATSRASPQVNSPLHF. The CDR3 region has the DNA TGTGCCACCAGCAGAGCTTCCCCCCAAGTTAATTCACCCCTCCACTTT. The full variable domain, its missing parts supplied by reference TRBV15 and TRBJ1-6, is DAMVIQNPRYQVTQFGKPVTLSCSQTLNHNVMYWYQQKSSQAPKLLFHYYDKDFNNEADTPDNFQSRRPNTSFCFLDIRSPGLGDTAMYLCATSRASPQVNSPLHFGNGTRLTVT.